This T cell receptor beta chain emerged from a study of shared clonotypes between healthy human individuals. This clone was found once. Its target is unknown. The sorted-subset replicate PCRs were given 150 to 200 ng DNA, which is roughly 30,000 T cell genomes. Sequencing used immunoSEQ multiplex PCR; TCRdb keeps in-frame clones, though not all of them. The repertoire includes over 2 million clones, 85% to 95% of them detected once, and around 0.4% sits in the top ten. Findings and limits, study-wide: The donor pool, a small one, limited the genetic and exposure-history diversity represented. Sequencing depth was expected to affect clonotype sharing among donors. Clonotype sharing across a handful of donors was observed for about 5.5% of naive CD4 clonotypes.

The V gene end was trimmed by 0 bases and the J gene end by 2 bases; junction bases not matched to a gene: 3. The CDR3 sequence is 16 residues long. The germline V gene has CDR1 SGDLS and CDR2 YYNGEE. Sequencing was carried out using naive CD4+ T cells from PBMCs. Subset denoted: CD45RA+ positively selected. The V call is TRBV9, the J call TRBJ2-3; TRBD2 matches at 10 bases. This clonotype originated in a man between 18 and 29 years old in good health. Some clones in this sample may be carry-over from other donors' samples. The CDR3 spells CASSVGLAGYTDTQYF. The CDR3 DNA follows: TGTGCCAGCAGCGTAGGACTAGCGGGCTACACAGATACGCAGTATTTT.